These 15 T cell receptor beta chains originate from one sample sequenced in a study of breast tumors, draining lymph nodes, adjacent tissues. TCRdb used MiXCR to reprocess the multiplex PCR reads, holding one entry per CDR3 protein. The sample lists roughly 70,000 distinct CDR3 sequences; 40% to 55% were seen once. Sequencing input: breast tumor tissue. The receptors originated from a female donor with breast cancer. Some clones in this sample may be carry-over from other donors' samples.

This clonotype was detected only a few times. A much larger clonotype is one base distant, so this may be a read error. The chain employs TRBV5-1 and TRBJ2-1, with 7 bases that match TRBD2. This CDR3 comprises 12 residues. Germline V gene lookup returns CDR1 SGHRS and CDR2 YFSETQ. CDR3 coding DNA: TGCGCCAGCAGCACGACTAGCTTCGAGCACTTCTTC. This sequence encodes CASSTTSFEHFF.

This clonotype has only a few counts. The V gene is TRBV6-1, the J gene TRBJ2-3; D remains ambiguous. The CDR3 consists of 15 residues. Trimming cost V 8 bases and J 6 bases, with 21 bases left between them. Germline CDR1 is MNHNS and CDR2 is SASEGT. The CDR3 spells CASLLIPALLDTQYF. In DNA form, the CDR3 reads TGTGCCAGCCTTCTCATTCCGGCTCTCTTGGATACGCAGTATTTT.

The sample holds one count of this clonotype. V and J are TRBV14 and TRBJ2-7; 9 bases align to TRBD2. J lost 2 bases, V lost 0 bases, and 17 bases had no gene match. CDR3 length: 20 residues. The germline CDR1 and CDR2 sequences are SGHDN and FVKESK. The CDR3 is CASSQENQWWSASGAYEQYF. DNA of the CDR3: TGTGCCAGCAGCCAAGAAAATCAGTGGTGGTCGGCTAGCGGGGCCTACGAGCAGTACTTC.

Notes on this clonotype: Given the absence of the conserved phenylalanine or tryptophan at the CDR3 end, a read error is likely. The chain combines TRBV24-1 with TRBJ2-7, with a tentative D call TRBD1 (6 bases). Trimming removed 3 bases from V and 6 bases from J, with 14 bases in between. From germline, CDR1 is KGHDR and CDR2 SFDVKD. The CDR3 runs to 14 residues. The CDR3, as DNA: TGTGCCACCAGTGATCAGGGGCCGACCAGCGAGCAGTACTTG. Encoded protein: CATSDQGPTSEQYL.

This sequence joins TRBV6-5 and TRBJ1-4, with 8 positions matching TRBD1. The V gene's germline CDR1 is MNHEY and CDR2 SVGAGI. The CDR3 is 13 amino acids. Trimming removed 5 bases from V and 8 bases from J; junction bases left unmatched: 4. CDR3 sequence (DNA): TGTGCCAGCAGTCCACAGGGGGACGAAAAACTGTTTTTT. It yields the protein CASSPQGDEKLFF.

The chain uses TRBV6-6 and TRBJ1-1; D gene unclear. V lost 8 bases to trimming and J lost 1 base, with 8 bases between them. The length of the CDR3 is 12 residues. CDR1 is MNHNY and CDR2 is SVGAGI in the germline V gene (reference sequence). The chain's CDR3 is CASGSGNTEAFF. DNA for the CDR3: TGTGCCAGCGGATCAGGGAACACTGAAGCTTTCTTT.

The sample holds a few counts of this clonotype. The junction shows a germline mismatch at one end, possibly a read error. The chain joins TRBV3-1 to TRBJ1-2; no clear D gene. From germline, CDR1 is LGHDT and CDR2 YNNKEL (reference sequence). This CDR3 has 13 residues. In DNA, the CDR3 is TGTGCCGGCAGCCAAATTACGGACTATGGCTACACCTTC. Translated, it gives CAGSQITDYGYTF.

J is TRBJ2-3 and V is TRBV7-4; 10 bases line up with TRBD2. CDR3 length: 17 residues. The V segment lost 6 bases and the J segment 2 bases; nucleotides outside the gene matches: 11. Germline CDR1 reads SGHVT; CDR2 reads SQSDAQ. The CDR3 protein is CASSFPLLAGYTDTQYF. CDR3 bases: TGTGCCAGCAGTTTCCCCCTACTAGCGGGATACACAGATACGCAGTATTTT.

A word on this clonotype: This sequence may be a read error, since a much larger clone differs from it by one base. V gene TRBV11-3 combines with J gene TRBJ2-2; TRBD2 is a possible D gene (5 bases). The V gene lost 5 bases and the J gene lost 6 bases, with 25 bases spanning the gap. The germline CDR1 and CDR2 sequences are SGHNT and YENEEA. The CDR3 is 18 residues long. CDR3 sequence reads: CASSRRSSAGPGAGELFF. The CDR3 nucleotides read TGTGCCAGCAGCCGTCGATCCAGCGCGGGTCCCGGGGCCGGGGAGCTGTTTTTT.

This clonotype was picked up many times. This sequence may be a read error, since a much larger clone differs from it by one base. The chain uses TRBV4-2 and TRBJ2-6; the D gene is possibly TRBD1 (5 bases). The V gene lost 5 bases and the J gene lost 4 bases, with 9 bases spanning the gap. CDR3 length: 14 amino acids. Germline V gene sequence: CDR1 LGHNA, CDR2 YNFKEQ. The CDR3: CASSWGAGANVLTF. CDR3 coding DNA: TGTGCCAGCAGCTGGGGCGCGGGGGCCAACGTCCTGACTTTC.

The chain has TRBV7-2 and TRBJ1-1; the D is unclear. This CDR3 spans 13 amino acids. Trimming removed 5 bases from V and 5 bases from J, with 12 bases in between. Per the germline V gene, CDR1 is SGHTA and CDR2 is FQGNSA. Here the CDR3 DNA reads TGTGCCAGCAGCATCCGGCCGGAGACTGAAGCTTTCTTT. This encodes CASSIRPETEAFF.

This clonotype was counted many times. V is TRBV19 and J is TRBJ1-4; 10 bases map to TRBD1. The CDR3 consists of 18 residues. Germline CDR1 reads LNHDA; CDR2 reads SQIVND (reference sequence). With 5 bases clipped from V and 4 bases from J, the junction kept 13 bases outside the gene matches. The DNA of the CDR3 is TGTGCCAGTAGTCCCGACAGGGGGCTTTATCTTGGTAATGAAAAACTGTTTTTT. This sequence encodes CASSPDRGLYLGNEKLFF.

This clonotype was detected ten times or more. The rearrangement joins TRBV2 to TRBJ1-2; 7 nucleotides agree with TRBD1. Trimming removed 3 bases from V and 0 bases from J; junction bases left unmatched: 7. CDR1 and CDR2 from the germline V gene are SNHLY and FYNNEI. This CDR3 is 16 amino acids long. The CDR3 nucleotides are TGTGCCAGCAGTGATAAGGGGGCAGGCGCTAACTATGGCTACACCTTC. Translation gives CASSDKGAGANYGYTF.

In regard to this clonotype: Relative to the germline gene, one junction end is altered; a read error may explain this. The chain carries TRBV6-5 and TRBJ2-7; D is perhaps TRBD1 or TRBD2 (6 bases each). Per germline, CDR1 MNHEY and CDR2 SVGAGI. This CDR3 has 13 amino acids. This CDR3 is CASSYKGGYEQNF. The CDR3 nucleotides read TGTGCCAGCAGTTACAAGGGGGGCTACGAGCAGAACTTC.

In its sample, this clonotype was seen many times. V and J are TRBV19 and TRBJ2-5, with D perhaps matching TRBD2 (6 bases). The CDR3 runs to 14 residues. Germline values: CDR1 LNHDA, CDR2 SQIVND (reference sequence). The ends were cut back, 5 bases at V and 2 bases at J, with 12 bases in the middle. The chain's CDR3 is CASSRRAGQETQYF. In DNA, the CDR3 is TGTGCCAGTAGTCGCCGGGCGGGGCAAGAGACCCAGTACTTC.